The sequence of this TCR beta chain was determined in a study of shared clonotypes between healthy human individuals. About this clone itself: Antigen unknown.

Every contributor of samples was a Caucasian grown-up residing in Nashville, Tennessee. From CD4+ cells came CD45RA+ naive and CD45RA-negative memory subsets. Findings of the study overall: Naive subsets generally had larger estimated richness than memory subsets.

V trimming: 6 bases; J trimming: 5 bases; junction bases outside the gene matches: 5. The CDR3 has 14 amino acids. Germline V gives CDR1 SGHTA, CDR2 FQGNSA. The data were produced by immunoSEQ multiplex PCR, yet TCRdb's version contains in-frame clones alone and is incomplete. This sample yields about 1.5 million clones, of which roughly 96% are seen a single time; roughly 1.2% belongs to the top ten. The sequencing input was naive CD4+ T cells sorted from blood. Subset noted: CD45RA+ positively selected. The receptor's source is a man in his thirties or forties in good health. The chain links TRBV7-2 to TRBJ2-1; 9 nucleotides align to TRBD2. Written as DNA, the CDR3 is TGTGCCAGCAGGAACCTAGCGGGGAACAATGAGCAGTTCTTC. This encodes CASRNLAGNNEQFF.